The sequence of this T cell receptor beta chain was determined in a study of T cell repertoires in cytomegalovirus infection. Across the study: Both recently identified HLA-C-restricted and well-studied HLA-B-restricted CMV epitopes were used in the study. An indication of both CMV infection and matching HLA type came from public TCR beta signatures. Findings and caveats of the study: Of the TCR beta families, the public ones yielded a cumulative frequency that identified carriers of CMV plus the relevant HLA. Within the response measured ex vivo, HLA-C-restricted CMV-specific TCR beta clonotypes were dominant.

Germline V gene lookup returns CDR1 SGHDN and CDR2 FVKESK. The CDR3 totals 13 residues. The V gene lost 1 base and the J gene lost 7 bases, with 10 bases spanning the gap. Each CDR3 protein gets one entry after TCRdb re-called the reads with MiXCR. The data hold around 340,000 distinct CDR3 sequences, with 29% observed a single time. As for this clonotype: Its cognate antigen is unknown.

This clonotype was obtained from a human donor in good health (CMV status not recorded). Some clones in this sample may be carry-over from other donors' samples. Sequences were derived from cultured PBMCs, sampled from culture after CMV antigen stimulation. The chain has TRBV14 and TRBJ1-2, with unresolved D. CDR3 residues: CASSQARRSGYTF. The CDR3 coding sequence is TGTGCCAGCAGCCAAGCAAGAAGATCTGGCTACACCTTC.